This T cell receptor (beta chain) was identified during a study of cytomegalovirus exposure and HLA in healthy donors (dated by TCRdb to 2015 to 2018). Describing the broader study: An earlier analysis of roughly 500 of the donors reported 250 to 300 Gb of sequence data and roughly 100 million unique TCR beta sequences from roughly 180 million T cells. Both class I and class II loci were covered by HLA typing, at four-digit resolution. The genetic ancestry cluster associated with self-reported Caucasian donors included about 84% of the roughly 390 genotyped donors. High-throughput TCR immunosequencing, statistical association of individual TCRs with disease status, and machine learning were combined to predict cytomegalovirus infection status. In a later genetic analysis, genome-wide SNP genotypes for about three fifths of the roughly 670 donors were used, and that subset was treated as a discovery cohort. An earlier analysis of fewer than 750 of the donors used high-throughput TCR beta sequencing to judge whether each TCR beta V gene segment behaved as functional or pseudogenic. The later analysis used no new phenotypic data to find candidate immune exposures, relying instead on TCR beta sequences and their occurrence across donors. An early release that covered roughly 600 HLA-typed donors contained around 300 gigabases of sequencing data and about 93 million unique TCR sequences. The study was designed to test whether signatures of past pathogen exposure could be identified by cataloging public T cell receptors. Across under 500 genotyped donors of the cohort, an average of roughly 230,000 unique TCR beta nucleotide sequences per donor were sequenced, and about a sixth of those sequences were non-productive. The study used immunosequencing to profile the T cell repertoires of more than 650 subjects and linked those repertoires to cytomegalovirus serostatus. Because of strong linkage in the cohort, roughly five DR-DQ haplotypes were treated as single units for association and clustering. In a later analysis, previously published TCR beta repertoires from 550 to 700 donors were re-analyzed and high-resolution HLA genotyping was added so that TCR occurrence patterns could be studied. Alongside the repertoire data, information on donor age, sex, ethnicity and CMV serostatus was compiled. Along with the 666-subject first cohort, a separate validation cohort of over 90 different subjects was used. All discovery cohort repertoires had been generated on a single sequencing platform. The number of typed donors differed by locus: about 620-640 for A, B, C, DRB1 and DQB1; some 540 for DQA1; about 600 for DPA1; and approximately 450 for DPB1. Overall study outcomes, separate from this receptor: In both the original and validation cohorts, the classifier was reported to diagnose cytomegalovirus status with high specificity and sensitivity. The authors suggested that the approach could potentially be extended to other disease states and immunological phenotypes. The sequencing pipeline was judged likely to have produced a cluster of highly shared sequence variants as a technical artifact. In this cohort, only TCR beta chains were sequenced, and detectable features were limited by the absence of alpha or paired-chain data. Sequencing depth was assumed to be roughly uniform across donors in the presence/absence analyses, though that assumption may not hold. A later analysis associated about 17,000 TCR beta sequences with specific HLA alleles at a false discovery rate of 0.05. Assigning TCR associations to individual alleles was difficult when HLA alleles, especially DR and DQ, strongly co-occurred. In a later analysis, most CMV-associated TCR beta chains were found to appear HLA-restricted, with HLA associations seemingly driven largely by CMV exposure. The study listed approximately 150 TCR beta chains as associated with cytomegalovirus. A later analysis reported that several top co-occurrence clusters appeared linked to parvovirus B19, influenza, CMV and Epstein-Barr virus. According to a later analysis, TCR association rates differed among HLA loci, with DRB1 alleles showing the most associated TCRs and HLA-C alleles showing the fewest. Correlated functional status among segregating V segments might reflect linkage disequilibrium, but an unknown experimental factor could not be ruled out. Compared with the roughly 670-donor mean, donors in an Asian-associated ancestry cluster had fewer N-insertions in productive TCRs, according to a later genetic analysis. Most TCR sequences were seen in very few donors, while some public TCRs were found in many individuals. In a later genetic analysis, a missense DCLRE1C variant was associated with V-gene and J-gene trimming of TCR beta chains, and the association was replicated in an independent cohort. Because the 87-base-pair reads could not distinguish some IMGT-functional V segments, including TRBV6-2 and TRBV6-3, those segments were excluded. Because counts were too low, 15 to 20 rarely observed V segments, including chromosome 9 orphons, were excluded from the earlier analysis of a few hundred of the donors. In vitro tests confirmed that three of the cytomegalovirus-associated TCR beta chains recognize cytomegalovirus antigens. In a later analysis, HLA-associated TCR beta chains showed more clonal expansion and lower generation probabilities than non-associated chains that were equally common. Because HLA typing was unavailable for some donors at each locus, only the typed subset was used in association tests. Broadly in line with IMGT annotations, most TCR beta V segments showed up in productive rearrangements about 87% or about 30% of the time in an earlier analysis of under 700 of the donors. A further reported finding was that TCR beta sequences accurately predicted the HLA-A and HLA-B alleles for most subjects in the first cohort. For the cohort, immune exposure information was limited to CMV serostatus.

The cohort comprised some 730 healthy bone marrow donors. At the time of sampling, every cohort member was nominally healthy, though immune exposures that went unrecorded were likely present. The donor was CMV seropositive and belonged to the group of about 290 seropositive cohort members. Each donor provided a peripheral blood sample, and peripheral blood mononuclear cells were used for TCR beta sequencing. The Qiagen DNeasy Blood Extraction Kit was used to extract genomic DNA from the blood cell samples. On this clone: The target of this receptor is not known. The record has no base qualities; no much larger clone is one base away. The identical CDR3 is also encoded by other nucleotide sequences in the sample.

The library relied on the immunoSEQ multiplex PCR assay. The multiplex PCR relied on a mix of 60 forward primers for TCR Vbeta segments and 13 reverse primers for TCR Jbeta segments. The CDR3 region of rearranged TCR beta genes was amplified from genomic DNA by a multiplex PCR assay. Amplified TCR beta libraries were sequenced as 87-base-pair reads on the Illumina HiSeq System. From the authors' description of their analysis: In a later analysis, about 80 million unique TCR beta chains were counted across the roughly 610 repertoires, and about 9.9 million of these chains were shared by at least two donors. To remove PCR and sequencing errors, raw reads were error-corrected and collapsed into unique sequences using a nearest-neighbor algorithm that merged closely related sequences. V, D and J gene segments were assigned by aligning CDR3 sequences to IMGT reference sequences. For a sequence to be retained, a match of at least six nucleotides was required to both a V gene segment and a J gene segment. Rearrangements were called productive when the CDR3 lacked stop codons and stayed in frame with V and J; all others were non-productive. CDR3 was defined according to IMGT convention as the region running from the second conserved V-encoded cysteine to the conserved J-encoded phenylalanine. The earlier analysis of fewer than 700 of the donors excluded sequences that lacked an unambiguous match to a single V gene segment. An earlier analysis of 587 of the donors classified V segments as functional when productive rearrangements were above 56.7% and as segregating when the standard deviation between donors was above 5%. A statistical classification framework was built to diagnose cytomegalovirus status from the catalog of TCR beta chain sequences. A later analysis assigned V and J genes by comparing TCR nucleotide sequences with IMGT/GENE-DB human TR gene sequences. The TCRdist pipeline was used in a later analysis to assign CDR3 sequences and most-parsimonious VDJ recombination scenarios. In a later analysis, every TCR beta chain was defined by the combination of its CDR3 amino acid sequence and its V-gene family, and reads without a unique V-gene family were dropped. A later analysis removed 500 to 650 highly shared, low-generation-probability nucleotide sequences to deal with suspected cross-contamination and a sequencing artifact. In a later analysis, a clonal expansion index for each public chain was calculated from normalized within-repertoire ranks of inferred template counts. In a later analysis, generation probabilities were computed using a VDJ recombination model fitted to out-of-frame rearrangements, and the results were checked against IGoR. A later analysis scored TCR-TCR, TCR-HLA and TCR-CMV co-occurrence with hypergeometric tests, applying a repertoire-size bias correction to TCR pairs. To estimate false discovery rates, a later analysis permuted the HLA or CMV assignments 20 times. In a later analysis, co-occurring TCRs were grouped with DBSCAN, and TCRdist sequence similarity was added when clustering was performed within HLA-allele-positive subsets. Repertoires with fewer than 30,000 or more than 120,000 public chains, plus five repertoires with anomalous nucleotide sharing, were excluded from co-occurrence clustering. TCRdb's version of the immuneACCESS table is confined to in-frame rearrangements and falls short of the full clone set. An unresolved V gene accounts for under half of the shortfall where checked; the remainder is of unknown origin. D and trimming were read from the DNA, whereas the V and J calls and clone size are those reported in that table. For this sample the table gives about 130,000 clones, of which roughly 77% were detected only once. Approximately 5.6% of the sample comes from the top ten.

CDR1 and CDR2, looked up from the germline V gene (reference sequence), are MNHEY and SMNVEV. Including the terminal cysteine and phenylalanine, the CDR3 comprises 14 residues. The entry retains the CDR3 DNA only, 42 bases that are in frame from base 1. V is pruned by 3 bases and J by 2 bases, leaving 4 bases of the junction without a gene match. Sequencing was performed on PBMCs. The receptor was isolated from a woman aged 40 to 55 in good health and CMV-seropositive. Rearrangement joined TRBV27 to TRBJ2-7, with 7 bases in between that match TRBD2. The nucleotides are TGTGCCAGCAGTTTGGGACTAACCGCCTACGAGCAGTACTTC. Translation gives CASSLGLTAYEQYF.